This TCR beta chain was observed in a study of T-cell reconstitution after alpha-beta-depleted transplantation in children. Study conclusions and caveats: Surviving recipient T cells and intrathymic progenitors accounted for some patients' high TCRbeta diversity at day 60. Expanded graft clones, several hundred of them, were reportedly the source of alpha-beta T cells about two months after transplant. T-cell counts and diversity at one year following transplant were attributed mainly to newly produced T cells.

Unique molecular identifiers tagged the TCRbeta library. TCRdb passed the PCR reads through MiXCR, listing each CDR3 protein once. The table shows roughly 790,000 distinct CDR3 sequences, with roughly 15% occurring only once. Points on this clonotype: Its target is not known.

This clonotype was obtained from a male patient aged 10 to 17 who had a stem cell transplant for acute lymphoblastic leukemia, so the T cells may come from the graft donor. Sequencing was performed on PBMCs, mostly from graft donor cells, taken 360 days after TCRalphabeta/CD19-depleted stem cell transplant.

This CDR3 is CASSRGLAGGYSYNEQFF. The CDR3 DNA sequence: TGTGCCAGCAGCCGAGGACTAGCGGGAGGGTACTCCTACAATGAGCAGTTCTTC. The genes are TRBV11-2 and TRBJ2-1, with 15 bases identical to TRBD2. The V gene end was trimmed by 5 bases and the J gene end by 0 bases; junction bases not matched to a gene: 5. There are 18 residues in the CDR3. Germline loops: CDR1 SGHAT, CDR2 FQNNGV.